This entry describes one T cell receptor (beta chain). Its antigen is currently unknown. Treatment: oral pan-JAK inhibitor, 5-10 mg twice daily. The CDR3 sequence is 13 residues long. Germline V gene lookup returns CDR1 LGHNA and CDR2 YSLEER. Trimming pared 0 bases from V and 8 bases from J, leaving 5 bases between. This sample is part of a study of CD8+ T cells in alopecia areata. As for the study in general: Treated patients were dosed with oral tofacitinib, taking 5 to 10 mg twice daily.

Regarding the study as a whole: Normal scalp had lower clonality than lesional scalp, with alopecia totalis/universalis lesions showing this most strongly. Tissue-resident alphabeta T cells belonging to normal skin likewise get sequenced within scalp specimens.

RNA was extracted and reverse transcribed into cDNA as the sequencing template. Repertoires were generated with immunoSEQ multiplex PCR, while TCRdb's copy carries only in-frame clones and drops some. The data hold about 190,000 clones, with roughly 66% observed a single time. Sequenced here: CD4+ T cells sorted from blood, sampled at week 24, from a patient treated with tofacitinib. The TCR originated in a human donor with alopecia areata. V is TRBV4-3 and J is TRBJ1-6, with D unclear. CDR3 sequence reads: CASSQDFDSPLHF. The CDR3 bases are TGCGCCAGCAGCCAAGATTTTGATTCACCCCTCCACTTT.